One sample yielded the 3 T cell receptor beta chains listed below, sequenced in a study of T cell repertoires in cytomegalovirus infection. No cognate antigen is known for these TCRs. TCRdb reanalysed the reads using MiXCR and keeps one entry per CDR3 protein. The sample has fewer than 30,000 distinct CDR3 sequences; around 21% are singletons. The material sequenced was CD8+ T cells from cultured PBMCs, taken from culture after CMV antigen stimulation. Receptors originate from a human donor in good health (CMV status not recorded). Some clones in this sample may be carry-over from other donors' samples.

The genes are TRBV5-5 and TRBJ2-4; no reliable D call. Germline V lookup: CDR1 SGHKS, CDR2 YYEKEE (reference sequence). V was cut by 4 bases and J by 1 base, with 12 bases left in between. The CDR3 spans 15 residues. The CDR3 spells CASSPEGSAKNIQYF. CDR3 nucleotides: TGTGCCAGCAGCCCGGAAGGTTCGGCCAAAAACATTCAGTACTTC.

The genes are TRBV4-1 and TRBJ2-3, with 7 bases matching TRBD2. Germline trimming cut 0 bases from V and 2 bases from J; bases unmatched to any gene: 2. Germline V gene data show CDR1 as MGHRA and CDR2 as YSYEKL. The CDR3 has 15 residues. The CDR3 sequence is CASSQEGGYTDTQYF. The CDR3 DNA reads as TGCGCCAGCAGCCAAGAGGGGGGGTACACAGATACGCAGTATTTT.

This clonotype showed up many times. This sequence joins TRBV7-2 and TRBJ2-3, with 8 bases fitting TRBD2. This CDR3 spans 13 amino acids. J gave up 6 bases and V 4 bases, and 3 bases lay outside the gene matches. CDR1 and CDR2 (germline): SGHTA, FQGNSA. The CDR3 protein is CASSSSGGDTQYF. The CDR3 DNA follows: TGTGCCAGCAGCTCCTCGGGGGGGGATACGCAGTATTTT.